Below are 26 T cell receptor beta chains sequenced from a single sample in a study of blood T cell repertoires in COVID-19. Assay: immunoSEQ multiplex PCR; the TCRdb copy retains only in-frame clones and omits some. Among about 190,000 clones listed, approximately 86% were seen once. Material: peripheral blood. These receptors originate from a man aged 30 to 39 with acute or convalescent COVID-19.

The chain employs TRBV4-1 and TRBJ1-4, with 9 bases aligning to TRBD1. Looked up from germline, CDR1 is MGHRA and CDR2 is YSYEKL. V lost 0 bases, J lost 8 bases, and 4 bases stayed unmatched. The CDR3 totals 15 residues. In DNA form, the CDR3 reads TGCGCCAGCAGCCAAGAAAGAGGGACAGGGGAAAAACTGTTTTTT. This gives the protein CASSQERGTGEKLFF.

The chain has TRBV28 and TRBJ1-2; D unresolved. V lost 2 bases, J lost 2 bases, and 9 bases lay in between. This CDR3 is 14 amino acids long. The V gene's germline CDR1 is MDHEN and CDR2 SYDVKM. The CDR3 reads CASSLPPLNYGYTF. CDR3 in DNA: TGTGCCAGCAGTTTACCCCCACTAAACTATGGCTACACCTTC.

The V and J genes are TRBV2 and TRBJ2-2, with 8 bases fitting TRBD2. Looked up from germline, CDR1 is SNHLY and CDR2 is FYNNEI. Trimming at V came to 3 bases and at J to 7 bases, leaving 7 bases not matched to a gene. The CDR3 is 15 amino acids. The CDR3 loop reads CASSEDQRGFGELFF. CDR3 nucleotides: TGTGCCAGCAGTGAGGATCAGCGGGGGTTCGGGGAGCTGTTTTTT. Variable domain in full (rest from reference TRBV2 and TRBJ2-2): EPEVTQTPSHQVTQMGQEVILRCVPISNHLYFYWYRQILGQKVEFLVSFYNNEISEKSEIFDDQFSVERPDGSNFTLKIRSTKLEDSAMYFCASSEDQRGFGELFFGEGSRLTVL.

The gene calls are TRBV4-1 and TRBJ1-1, with no clear D. Germline V gene data show CDR1 as MGHRA and CDR2 as YSYEKL. Trimming took off 4 bases at V and 0 bases at J, with 12 bases between the two ends. This CDR3 is 15 amino acids long. The CDR3 DNA reads TGCGCCAGCAGCCGGTCGACAAAACTGAACACTGAAGCTTTCTTT. This codes for CASSRSTKLNTEAFF.

This clone was seen more than once but under ten times. This chain connects TRBV27 to TRBJ2-7, with 7 positions matching TRBD2. CDR1 MNHEY and CDR2 SMNVEV come from the germline V gene (reference sequence). The CDR3 length is 15 residues. V trimming: 2 bases; J trimming: 3 bases; junction bases outside the gene matches: 7. CDR3 in amino acids: CASSLRRERGYEQYF. The CDR3 DNA is TGTGCCAGCAGTTTAAGGCGGGAGAGGGGCTACGAGCAGTACTTC.

The chain recombines TRBV3-1 (or the pseudogene TRBV3-2) with TRBJ2-7; D is unresolved. The V gene lost 4 bases and the J gene lost 7 bases, with 8 bases spanning the gap. The CDR3 totals 11 residues. Germline lookup yields CDR1 LGHDT and CDR2 YNNKEL (reference sequence). The DNA for the CDR3 is TGTGCCAGCAGCCCGGAGCCGGAGCAGTACTTC. It codes for CASSPEPEQYF.

This clone is a singleton in its sample. V is TRBV18 and J is TRBJ1-6; TRBD1 matches at 7 bases. V gave up 5 bases and J gave up 5 bases; unmatched junction bases: 6. Germline V CDR1 and CDR2: KGHSH, LQKENI. The CDR3 is made up of 15 amino acids. The CDR3 region is CASSSTGTDNSPLHF. The CDR3 bases are TGTGCCAGCTCAAGCACCGGGACAGATAATTCACCCCTCCACTTT.

The chain recombines TRBV5-4 with TRBJ1-4; 7 nucleotides match TRBD1. There are 17 residues in the CDR3. In germline, CDR1 is SGHNT, CDR2 YYREEE (reference sequence). V trimming: 4 bases; J trimming: 0 bases; junction bases outside the gene matches: 9. Here the CDR3 DNA reads TGTGCCAGCAGCGTGGGGGACAGAATTGCAACTAATGAAAAACTGTTTTTT. This codes for CASSVGDRIATNEKLFF.

This clone was counted a few times. The rearrangement uses TRBV24-1 and TRBJ2-2, with a weak D call TRBD2 (6 bases). Germline-derived CDR1 and CDR2 are KGHDR and SFDVKD. The V and J ends lost 3 bases and 6 bases respectively, with 13 bases between them. The CDR3 has 15 amino acids. The CDR3 sequence: CATSDPSSSAGELFF. The CDR3 DNA reads as TGTGCCACCAGTGATCCCTCATCTAGCGCCGGGGAGCTGTTTTTT.

The gene calls are TRBV12-3 or TRBV12-4 and TRBJ2-3; D is ambiguous. The CDR3 is 12 amino acids. V lost 6 bases to trimming and J lost 5 bases, with 9 bases between them. The CDR3 DNA reads as TGTGCCAGCAGCGTATCAGGAGATACGCAGTATTTT. Translating it yields CASSVSGDTQYF.

The CDR3 loop reads CASSQEVGGFYGYTF. In nucleotides, the CDR3 is TGCGCCAGCAGCCAAGAAGTAGGAGGATTCTATGGCTACACCTTC. The chain uses TRBV4-1 and TRBJ1-2; no clear D gene. CDR1 is MGHRA and CDR2 is YSYEKL in the germline V gene. This CDR3 has 15 residues. V was cut by 0 bases and J by 4 bases, with 12 bases left in between.

The CDR3 loop reads CASSPRTSGRTETQYF. CDR3 DNA: TGTGCCAGCAGTCCAAGGACTAGCGGGAGAACTGAGACCCAGTACTTC. This rearrangement joins TRBV27 to TRBJ2-5; 13 bases match TRBD2. This CDR3 comprises 16 residues. J lost 5 bases, V lost 5 bases, and 8 bases had no gene match. Germline values: CDR1 MNHEY, CDR2 SMNVEV (reference sequence).

The chain recombines TRBV28 with TRBJ1-2; the D is unclear. Trimming pared 4 bases from V and 3 bases from J, leaving 18 bases between. CDR3 size: 16 residues. The germline gives CDR1 MDHEN, CDR2 SYDVKM. CDR3 bases: TGTGCCAGCAGTTCCGAGATTCCTCCCCCTGACTATGGCTACACCTTC. This translates into CASSSEIPPPDYGYTF.

V and J are TRBV6-1 and TRBJ1-1, with D uncertain. CDR3 length: 13 amino acids. The germline CDR1 and CDR2 sequences are MNHNS and SASEGT. The V end lost 3 bases, the J end lost 1 base, and 6 bases lay between the germline ends. CDR3 DNA sequence: TGTGCCAGCAGTGAGAAGCCGAACACTGAAGCTTTCTTT. Its translation: CASSEKPNTEAFF.

The chain recombines TRBV5-7 with TRBJ2-7; TRBD1 is a possible D gene (6 bases). TRBV5-7 is an ORF, with its function uncertain. Trimming took off 4 bases at V and 4 bases at J, with 18 bases between the two ends. The length of the CDR3 is 15 residues. The CDR3: CASSNDRDTVYEQYF. In nucleotides, the CDR3 is TGTGCCAGCAGCAACGACCGGGACACCGTATACGAGCAGTACTTC.

The V call is TRBV5-4, the J call TRBJ2-3, with D perhaps TRBD1 (5 bases). Germline V gene lookup returns CDR1 SGHNT and CDR2 YYREEE (reference sequence). This CDR3 comprises 16 residues. The germline V and J ends were trimmed by 0 bases and 2 bases, with 13 bases remaining between them. The CDR3 DNA follows: TGTGCCAGCAGCTTGGCCAATACAGGTAACACAGATACGCAGTATTTT. It yields the protein CASSLANTGNTDTQYF.

The chain is built from TRBV3-1 (or the pseudogene TRBV3-2) and TRBJ2-5; no clear D gene. The V gene lost 1 base and the J gene lost 3 bases, with 9 bases spanning the gap. Germline V gene data show CDR1 as LGHDT and CDR2 as YNNKEL (reference sequence). The CDR3 is made up of 14 amino acids. The CDR3 sequence: CASSQGGNKETQYF. In DNA, the CDR3 is TGTGCCAGCAGCCAAGGAGGAAATAAAGAGACCCAGTACTTC.

The rearrangement links TRBV19 to TRBJ1-1, with 10 positions matching TRBD1. The CDR3 is 15 amino acids. Germline lookup yields CDR1 LNHDA and CDR2 SQIVND (reference sequence). Unmatched junction bases numbered 11, after V lost 10 bases and J lost 3 bases. The CDR3 region has the DNA TGTGCCACCGCGGACAGGGGGAAGGAGTACACTGAAGCTTTCTTT. Its translation: CATADRGKEYTEAFF.

Here the CDR3 reads CSVGGRGLEKLFF. The CDR3 nucleotides read TGCAGCGTTGGGGGCAGGGGGCTTGAAAAACTGTTTTTT. The rearrangement joins TRBV29-1 to TRBJ1-4, with TRBD1 matching over 8 bases. Looked up from germline, CDR1 is SQVTM and CDR2 is ANQGSEA. CDR3 length: 13 residues. Germline trimming cut 4 bases from V and 7 bases from J; bases unmatched to any gene: 5.

The chain combines TRBV5-6 with TRBJ1-2, with unresolved D. This CDR3 spans 15 amino acids. Trimming cost V 0 bases and J 5 bases, with 14 bases left between them. Germline CDR1 reads SGHDT; CDR2 reads YYEEEE. The CDR3 DNA is TGTGCCAGCAGCTTGGCCTCGTCCGGGGTATATGGCTACACCTTC. This sequence encodes CASSLASSGVYGYTF. Full variable domain (missing parts from reference TRBV5-6 and TRBJ1-2): DAGVTQSPTHLIKTRGQQVTLRCSPKSGHDTVSWYQQALGQGPQFIFQYYEEEERQRGNFPDRFSGHQFPNYSSELNVNALLLGDSALYLCASSLASSGVYGYTFGSGTRLTVV.

This clone turned up a few times. The chain carries TRBV7-9 and TRBJ2-2; D unresolved. The CDR3 runs 12 residues. V dropped 2 bases and J dropped 7 bases, with 5 bases sitting between them. Germline V gene lookup returns CDR1 SEHNR and CDR2 FQNEAQ (reference sequence). The CDR3 DNA is TGTGCCAGCAGCTTAATCAACGGGGAGCTGTTTTTT. This translates into CASSLINGELFF. The variable domain in full, completed from reference TRBV7-9 and TRBJ2-2, reads DTGVSQNPRHKITKRGQNVTFRCDPISEHNRLYWYRQTLGQGPEFLTYFQNEAQLEKSRLLSDRFSAERPKGSFSTLEIQRTEQGDSAMYLCASSLINGELFFGEGSRLTVL.

This clone was seen once. The chain combines TRBV4-2 with TRBJ2-3, with 11 bases lining up with TRBD2. V lost 3 bases to trimming and J lost 3 bases; unmatched junction nucleotides: 8. CDR1 and CDR2 from the germline V gene are LGHNA and YNFKEQ. The CDR3 has 17 residues. This CDR3 reads CASSQQVSSGRTDTQYF. In DNA, the CDR3 is TGTGCCAGCAGCCAGCAAGTTTCTAGCGGGAGGACAGATACGCAGTATTTT.

This clone turned up a few times. The chain joins TRBV4-2 to TRBJ1-1; D is unclear. The CDR3 runs 15 residues. CDR1 and CDR2 (germline): LGHNA, YNFKEQ. V shed 3 bases and J shed 1 base, with 12 bases lying between them. In DNA, the CDR3 is TGTGCCAGCAGCCACGGAGAGGGCTGGAACACTGAAGCTTTCTTT. It translates to CASSHGEGWNTEAFF.

This chain connects TRBV18 to TRBJ2-1, with 8 bases aligning to TRBD2. The CDR3 is 16 residues long. The germline gives CDR1 KGHSH, CDR2 LQKENI. J gave up 6 bases and V 8 bases, and 15 bases lay outside the gene matches. Here the CDR3 reads CASTRISGIGFNEQFF. The CDR3 DNA follows: TGTGCCAGCACACGGATTAGCGGGATAGGGTTCAATGAGCAGTTCTTC.

V and J are TRBV5-4 and TRBJ2-1, with 7 bases identical to TRBD2. Trimming removed 1 base from V and 0 bases from J; junction bases left unmatched: 4. Germline CDR1 SGHNT, CDR2 YYREEE (reference sequence). The CDR3 covers 16 residues. In nucleotides, the CDR3 is TGTGCCAGCAGCTTGTACGGGGGGAACTCCTACAATGAGCAGTTCTTC. It codes for CASSLYGGNSYNEQFF.

The chain recombines TRBV19 with TRBJ2-7, with 10 bases aligning to TRBD1. Unmatched junction bases numbered 10, after V lost 4 bases and J lost 7 bases. The length of the CDR3 is 15 residues. Germline CDR1 LNHDA, CDR2 SQIVND (reference sequence). For the CDR3, the DNA is TGTGCCAGTAGTACTTCGGACAGGGGGACGAGTGAGCAGTACTTC. Residues: CASSTSDRGTSEQYF.